This note documents a single TCR beta chain sequence. Its cognate antigen is unknown. V lost 8 bases to trimming and J lost 7 bases; unmatched junction nucleotides: 8. Germline V CDR1 and CDR2: MGHDK, SYGVNS. The CDR3 is made up of 12 amino acids. These data originate in a study of cytomegalovirus exposure and HLA in healthy donors. General study points: Apart from CMV serostatus, no immune exposure information was available. Several of the most significant clusters were apparently associated with common viral pathogens in a later analysis.

Primers: 60 Vbeta forward and 13 Jbeta reverse. The protocol was immunoSEQ multiplex PCR, while the TCRdb copy is restricted to in-frame clones and leaves out a portion. This sample yields fewer than 120,000 clones, of which over 60% are seen a single time; roughly 1.2% belongs to the top ten. The sequence was obtained from a woman aged 30 to 39 in good health and CMV-seronegative. The V gene is TRBV25-1, the J gene TRBJ2-7, with 7 nucleotides matching TRBD2. Material for sequencing was PBMCs. This CDR3 is CASAHGEGEQYF. CDR3 DNA sequence: TGTGCCAGCGCCCACGGGGAGGGAGAGCAGTACTTC.